This TCR beta chain was recovered during a study of Tregs in tolerant kidney transplant recipients. The data were produced by immunoSEQ multiplex PCR, yet TCRdb's version contains in-frame clones alone and is incomplete. The repertoire holds around 70,000 clones, with roughly 92% as singletons. Germline CDR1 MGHDK, CDR2 SYGVNS. This CDR3 comprises 16 residues. The V segment lost 2 bases and the J segment 1 base; nucleotides outside the gene matches: 4. In this sample, this clone turned up once. The chain has TRBV25-1 and TRBJ2-7, with 11 positions matching TRBD2. This specimen was CD8+ T cells from blood, taken before the transplant. This clonotype was obtained from a human donor who received a combined kidney and bone marrow transplant. CDR3 sequence (DNA): TGTGCCAGCAGTGAACCCGGGACTAGCGGATCCTACGAGCAGTACTTC. This gives the protein CASSEPGTSGSYEQYF.